This T cell receptor (beta chain) was captured by sequencing in a study of blood T cell repertoires in COVID-19 (dated by TCRdb to 2020 to 2021). Describing the broader study: Samples from collaborators originated in the United States, Italy and Spain and spanned both the acute and convalescent phases of COVID-19. Deeply sampled blood TCRbeta repertoires from subjects exposed to, actively infected with, or recovered from COVID-19 were included in the dataset. Samples came from the ongoing ImmuneRACE study (first 160 participants) plus 1,254 subjects from 6 global collaborators. The material from the prospective study consisted of cDNA or gDNA derived from T cells, B-cell-depleted T cells, or PBMCs. Where HLA class I and class II types were available, the types were taken from metadata supplied by the sample provider, not from assay-based typing. The repertoires were released in a freely available public database intended as a resource for research on the immune response to SARS-CoV-2. A de-identified subject ID, COVID-19 status, age in years and sex were almost always included in the sample metadata.

Collaborating institutions collected whole blood in K2EDTA tubes following their own protocols. For TCRbeta analysis, collaborator samples were shipped as frozen whole blood, as isolated PBMCs, or as DNA extracted from either sample type. A word on this clone: Its binding antigen is unknown. No base quality values were provided; no much bigger clone lies one nucleotide off.

Study-level results and caveats: Clinical and demographic metadata were provided uncurated, with the amount varying by source and participant.

V was cut back by 1 base and J by 0 bases, leaving a gap of 4 bases between them. In the germline V gene, CDR1 corresponds to MNHEY and CDR2 to SVGAGI. Counted from cysteine to phenylalanine, this CDR3 has 15 amino acids. Left in the record is the CDR3 DNA by itself, 45 bases read in frame from the first base. The immunoSEQ Assay, a bias-controlled multiplex PCR, was used to amplify TCRbeta CDR3 regions from genomic DNA. As for how the authors treated the data: Within the assay, amplification of reference gene primers was used to estimate how many nucleated cells each sample contained. Sequence reads were collapsed and filtered to measure the absolute abundance of every unique TCRbeta CDR3 rearrangement. For each sample, productive Simpson clonality was calculated as the square root of Simpson's diversity index over productive rearrangements. This is the immuneACCESS table as TCRdb keeps it, with only in-frame sequences that have V and J called. A part of the clones is gone; compared with another copy, unresolved V genes explain less than half, and the rest is unexplained. The D gene and trimming were derived from the DNA, and the V and J assignments and clone size from that table. Here the sample has roughly 62,000 clones; almost 85% occur a single time. Jointly, the top ten make up roughly 3.2% of the sample.

Source material: peripheral blood. This clonotype was obtained from a man in his sixties with acute or convalescent COVID-19. The chain is made from TRBV6-5 and TRBJ2-6; a confident D gene designation cannot be given. CDR3 loop: CASSYFFSGANVLTF. The sequenced DNA is TGTGCCAGCAGTTACTTCTTCTCTGGGGCCAACGTCCTGACTTTC.